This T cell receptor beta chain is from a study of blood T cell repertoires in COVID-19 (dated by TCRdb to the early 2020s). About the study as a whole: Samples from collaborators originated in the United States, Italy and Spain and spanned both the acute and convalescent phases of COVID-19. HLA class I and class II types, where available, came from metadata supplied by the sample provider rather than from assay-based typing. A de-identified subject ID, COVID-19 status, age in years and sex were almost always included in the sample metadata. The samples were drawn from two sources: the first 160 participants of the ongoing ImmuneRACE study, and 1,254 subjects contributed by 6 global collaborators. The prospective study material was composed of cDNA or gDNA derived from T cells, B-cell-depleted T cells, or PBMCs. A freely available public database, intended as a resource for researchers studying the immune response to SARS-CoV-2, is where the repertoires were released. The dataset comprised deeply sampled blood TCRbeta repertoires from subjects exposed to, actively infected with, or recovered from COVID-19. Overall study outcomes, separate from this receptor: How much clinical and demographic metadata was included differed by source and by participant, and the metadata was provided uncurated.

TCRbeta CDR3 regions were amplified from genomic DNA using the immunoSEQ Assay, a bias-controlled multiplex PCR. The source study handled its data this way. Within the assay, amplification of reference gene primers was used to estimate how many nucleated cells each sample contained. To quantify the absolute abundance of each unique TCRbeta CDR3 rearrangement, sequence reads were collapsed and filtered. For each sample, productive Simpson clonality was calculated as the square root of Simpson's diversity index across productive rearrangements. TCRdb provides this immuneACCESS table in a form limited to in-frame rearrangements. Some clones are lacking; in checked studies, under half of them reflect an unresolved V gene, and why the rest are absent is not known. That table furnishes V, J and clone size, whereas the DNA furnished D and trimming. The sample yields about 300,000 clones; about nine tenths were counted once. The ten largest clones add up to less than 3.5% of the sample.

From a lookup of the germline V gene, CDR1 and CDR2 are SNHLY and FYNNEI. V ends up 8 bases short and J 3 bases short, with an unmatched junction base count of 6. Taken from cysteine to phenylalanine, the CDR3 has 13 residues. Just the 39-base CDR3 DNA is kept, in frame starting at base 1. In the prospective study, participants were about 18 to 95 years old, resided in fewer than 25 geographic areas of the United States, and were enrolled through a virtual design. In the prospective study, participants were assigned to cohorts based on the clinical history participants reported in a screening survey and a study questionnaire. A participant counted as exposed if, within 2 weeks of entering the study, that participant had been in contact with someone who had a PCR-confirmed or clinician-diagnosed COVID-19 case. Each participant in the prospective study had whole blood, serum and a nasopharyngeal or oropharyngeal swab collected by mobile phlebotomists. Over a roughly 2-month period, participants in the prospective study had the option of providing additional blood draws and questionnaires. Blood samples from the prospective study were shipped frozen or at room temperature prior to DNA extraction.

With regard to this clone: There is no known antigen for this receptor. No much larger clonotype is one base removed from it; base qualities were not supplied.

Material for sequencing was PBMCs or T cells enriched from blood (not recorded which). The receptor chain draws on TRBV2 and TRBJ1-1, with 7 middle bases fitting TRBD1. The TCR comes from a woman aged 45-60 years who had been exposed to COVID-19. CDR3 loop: CASSGQADTEAFF. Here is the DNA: TGTGCCAGCTCCGGACAGGCAGACACTGAAGCTTTCTTT.